The 11 T cell receptor beta chains below all came from one sample that was sequenced in a study of cytomegalovirus exposure and HLA in healthy donors. Researchers ran the PCR with 60 Vbeta and 13 Jbeta primers. Assay: immunoSEQ multiplex PCR; the TCRdb copy retains only in-frame clones and omits some. Seen here are 100,000 to 150,000 clones, 83% observed once, and the top ten hold around 1.2%. Sequenced: PBMCs. Every receptor here comes from a girl under 10 years old in good health and CMV-seronegative.

The chain combines TRBV7-8 with TRBJ2-3; 10 positions agree with TRBD2. The CDR3 consists of 20 residues. Per germline, CDR1 SGHVS and CDR2 FQNEAQ. With 4 bases clipped from V and 1 base from J, the junction kept 17 bases outside the gene matches. Written as DNA, the CDR3 is TGTGCCAGCAGCTCACGCGTTTCCTTAGCGGGAGGACCTGGCACAGATACGCAGTATTTT. Amino acids: CASSSRVSLAGGPGTDTQYF.

This clone was seen once. The chain recombines TRBV5-1 with TRBJ2-7, with 12 bases lining up with TRBD2. J gave up 0 bases and V 4 bases, and 8 bases lay outside the gene matches. Germline V gene data show CDR1 as SGHRS and CDR2 as YFSETQ. The CDR3 is made up of 17 amino acids. The CDR3 DNA is TGCGCCAGCAGCAGCGGACTAGCGGGATTTGGCTCCTACGAGCAGTACTTC. This codes for CASSSGLAGFGSYEQYF.

J is TRBJ2-7 and V is TRBV6-5, with 8 bases that match TRBD1. V was pared by 6 bases and J by 3 bases, with 10 bases of the junction left unmatched. Germline V gene sequence: CDR1 MNHEY, CDR2 SVGAGI. CDR3 length: 15 amino acids. CDR3 in DNA: TGTGCCAGCAGCTACGGGACAGGTGGGAACTACGAGCAGTACTTC. Residues: CASSYGTGGNYEQYF.

There are a few counts of this clone. The chain uses TRBV19 and TRBJ2-6, with 9 positions matching TRBD1. V trimming: 4 bases; J trimming: 2 bases; junction bases outside the gene matches: 6. Germline CDR1 and CDR2: LNHDA and SQIVND (reference sequence). CDR3 size: 17 residues. Here the CDR3 reads CASSNRDRVAGANVLTF. Written as DNA, the CDR3 is TGTGCCAGTAGTAACCGGGACAGGGTTGCTGGGGCCAACGTCCTGACTTTC. Supplemented by reference TRBV19 and TRBJ2-6, the full variable domain reads DGGITQSPKYLFRKEGQNVTLSCEQNLNHDAMYWYRQDPGQGLRLIYYSQIVNDFQKGDIAEGYSVSREKKESFPLTVTSAQKNPTAFYLCASSNRDRVAGANVLTFGAGSRLTVL.

Turning to this clone: One end of the junction is discordant with germline, which a read error may explain. The chain combines TRBV5-6 with TRBJ2-1, with TRBD2 identical over 7 bases. Germline V lookup: CDR1 SGHDT, CDR2 YYEEEE. The CDR3 runs to 15 residues. CDR3 DNA: TGTGCCAGCAGCGTACTGGGACTATCCTACTATGAGCAGTTCTTC. This sequence encodes CASSVLGLSYYEQFF.

This chain joins TRBV18 and TRBJ1-3; 7 positions match TRBD1. Unmatched junction bases numbered 11, after V lost 3 bases and J lost 0 bases. Germline V lookup: CDR1 KGHSH, CDR2 LQKENI. This CDR3 comprises 18 residues. The CDR3 coding sequence is TGTGCCAGCTCACCCGTAGGGACAGACATCTACTCTGGAAACACCATATATTTT. This codes for CASSPVGTDIYSGNTIYF.

The chain employs TRBV27 and TRBJ2-2; maybe TRBD1 (6 bases). Trimming shortened V by 3 bases and J by 3 bases, and 8 bases separated the two germline ends. Germline CDR1 is MNHEY and CDR2 is SMNVEV (reference sequence). This CDR3 is 14 amino acids long. CDR3 in DNA: TGTGCCAGCAGTTTTGGACAGTACACCGGGGAGCTGTTTTTT. It codes for CASSFGQYTGELFF.

The rearrangement links TRBV5-4 to TRBJ2-5, with 7 bases that match TRBD2. Looked up from germline, CDR1 is SGHNT and CDR2 is YYREEE (reference sequence). J was trimmed by 5 bases and V by 4 bases; bases with no gene match: 2. The CDR3 spans 12 residues. The CDR3 reads CASSRSGETQYF. DNA for the CDR3: TGTGCCAGCAGCCGTAGCGGGGAGACCCAGTACTTC.

The chain carries TRBV7-3 and TRBJ2-1; 9 bases are a match to TRBD2. The germline V gene encodes CDR1 SGHTA and CDR2 FQGTGA. The length of the CDR3 is 14 residues. After removal of 4 bases from V and 10 bases from J, the junction contained 8 bases not matched to a gene. The CDR3 DNA is TGTGCCAGCAGCTCCTTTGCGGGGGGGCAAGAGCAGTTCTTC. It translates to CASSSFAGGQEQFF.

The chain links TRBV7-6 to TRBJ1-6; D ambiguous. The V end lost 0 bases, the J end lost 9 bases, and 12 bases lay between the germline ends. This CDR3 has 15 amino acids. Germline V gives CDR1 SGHVS, CDR2 FNYEAQ. CDR3 residues: CASSLARQTTSPLHF. Here the CDR3 DNA reads TGTGCCAGCAGCTTAGCGCGGCAGACTACTTCACCCCTCCACTTT.

The chain combines TRBV9 with TRBJ2-1; D call uncertain. CDR3 length: 14 residues. Germline assignment: CDR1 SGDLS and CDR2 YYNGEE. Trimming shortened V by 3 bases and J by 6 bases, and 13 bases separated the two germline ends. The CDR3 DNA sequence: TGTGCCAGCAGCGCCCCTTTCGGTTCCAATGAGCAGTTCTTC. This gives the protein CASSAPFGSNEQFF. Supplemented by reference TRBV9 and TRBJ2-1, the full variable domain reads DSGVTQTPKHLITATGQRVTLRCSPRSGDLSVYWYQQSLDQGLQFLIQYYNGEERAKGNILERFSAQQFPDLHSELNLSSLELGDSALYFCASSAPFGSNEQFFGPGTRLTVL.